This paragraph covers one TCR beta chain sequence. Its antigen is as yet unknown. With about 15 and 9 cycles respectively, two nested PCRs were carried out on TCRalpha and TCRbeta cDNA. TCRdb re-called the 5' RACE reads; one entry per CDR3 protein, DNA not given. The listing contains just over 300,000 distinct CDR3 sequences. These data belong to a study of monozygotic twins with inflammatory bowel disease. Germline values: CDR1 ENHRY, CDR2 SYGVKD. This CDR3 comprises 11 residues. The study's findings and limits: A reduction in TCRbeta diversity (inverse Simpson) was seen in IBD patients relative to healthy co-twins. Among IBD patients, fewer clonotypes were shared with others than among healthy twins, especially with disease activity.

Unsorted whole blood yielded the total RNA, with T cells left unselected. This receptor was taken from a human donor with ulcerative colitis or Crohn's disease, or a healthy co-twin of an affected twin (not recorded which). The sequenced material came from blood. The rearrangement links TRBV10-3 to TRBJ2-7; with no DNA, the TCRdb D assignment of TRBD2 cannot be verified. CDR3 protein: CAISAGGEQYF.